Shown below are 10 T cell receptor beta chains from a single sample sequenced in a study of regulatory T cells in long-lasting Graves disease. iRepertoire HTBI primers and Arm-PCR of CDR3 regions built TCR beta libraries. Each CDR3 protein is one row after TCRdb ran MiXCR on the multiplex PCR reads. The sample has approximately 350,000 distinct CDR3 sequences, approximately 12% seen once. Regarding time point: newly diagnosed GD, antithyroid drugs for less than 3 months. The TCR library was made from RNA that had been extracted from PBMCs in TRIzol. This same sample was also part of a study on T cells in Graves' hyperthyroidism and ophthalmopathy.

The sample consisted of peripheral blood mononuclear cells (PBMCs), taken at new diagnosis, from a patient treated with antithyroid drugs. These receptors originate from a woman younger than 35 with Graves disease.

Ten or more counts support this clonotype. The genes are TRBV20-1 and TRBJ2-3, with 7 bases lining up with TRBD2. The CDR3 loop spans 15 amino acids. The trim removed 4 bases at V and 4 bases at J, leaving 11 bases unmatched. Germline CDR1 is DFQATT and CDR2 is SNEGSKA (reference sequence). The CDR3 protein is CSATPNFGGADTQYF. CDR3 nucleotide sequence: TGCAGTGCTACCCCCAACTTTGGGGGGGCAGATACGCAGTATTTT.

This clonotype was seen many times. The CDR3 DNA reads TGTGCCAGCAGTTTATTGAGGGAGCAACAAGAGACCCAGTACTTC. Amino acids: CASSLLREQQETQYF. The chain carries TRBV12-3 or TRBV12-4 and TRBJ2-5; possibly TRBD2 for D (5 bases). CDR3 length: 15 residues. Trimming left V 2 bases short and J 2 bases short, with 12 bases between.

This clonotype was counted many times. The chain links TRBV6-1 to TRBJ1-2; D call uncertain. The germline V gene encodes CDR1 MNHNS and CDR2 SASEGT. V was shortened by 0 bases and J by 6 bases, with 14 bases between the two germline ends. CDR3 length: 15 amino acids. CDR3 protein: CASSEAFRWLDGYTF. The CDR3 bases are TGTGCCAGCAGTGAAGCTTTTAGATGGCTTGATGGCTACACCTTC.

This sequence joins TRBV19 and TRBJ1-4, with D possibly being TRBD1 (5 bases). Germline CDR1 and CDR2: LNHDA and SQIVND (reference sequence). The germline V and J ends were trimmed by 1 base and 8 bases, with 20 bases remaining between them. This CDR3 is 17 amino acids long. CDR3 amino acids: CASSIALGKGADEKLFF. The CDR3 coding sequence is TGTGCCAGTAGTATAGCCCTTGGGAAAGGGGCCGACGAAAAACTGTTTTTT.

In its sample, this clonotype was seen many times. V and J are TRBV19 and TRBJ2-1; TRBD1 might be the D (6 bases). Germline assignment: CDR1 LNHDA and CDR2 SQIVND (reference sequence). The CDR3 covers 17 residues. V lost 6 bases and J lost 0, with 18 bases in between. The CDR3 bases are TGTGCCAGTAGCGAGCCGCCGGACAGCTTCTCCTACAATGAGCAGTTCTTC. Amino acids: CASSEPPDSFSYNEQFF.

This clonotype was seen repeatedly, ten times or more. The rearrangement links TRBV20-1 to TRBJ2-3, with 9 bases matching TRBD1. V was clipped by 5 bases and J by 6 bases; unmatched bases: 9. The CDR3 covers 14 residues. The germline V gene has CDR1 DFQATT and CDR2 SNEGSKA (reference sequence). The CDR3 loop is CSASRTGAGDTQYF. The CDR3 DNA follows: TGCAGTGCTTCTCGGACAGGGGCTGGGGATACGCAGTATTTT.

This clonotype came up many times. The chain is built from TRBV7-2 and TRBJ1-1, with D hard to call. The germline V gene encodes CDR1 SGHTA and CDR2 FQGNSA. V dropped 5 bases and J dropped 0 bases, with 4 bases sitting between them. CDR3 size: 12 residues. CDR3 DNA: TGTGCCAGCAGCCAACTGAACACTGAAGCTTTCTTT. Its protein product is CASSQLNTEAFF.

Many counts were recorded for this clonotype. This chain links TRBV10-3 with TRBJ2-7, with D uncertain. V shed 0 bases and J shed 3 bases, with 6 bases lying between them. CDR3 length equals 13 residues. Germline CDR1 reads ENHRY; CDR2 reads SYGVKD. The CDR3 is CAISESVRYEQYV. The CDR3 nucleotides are TGTGCCATCAGTGAGTCCGTCCGCTACGAGCAGTACGTC.

This clonotype was seen at least ten times. The rearrangement joins TRBV5-5 to TRBJ1-1; TRBD1 matches at 8 bases. The V and J ends lost 3 bases and 3 bases, in that order; junction bases with no gene match: 16. CDR1 and CDR2 (germline): SGHKS, YYEKEE (reference sequence). The CDR3 consists of 18 residues. The CDR3 reads CASSSPVIQGASDTEAFF. CDR3 DNA sequence: TGTGCCAGCAGCTCCCCCGTGATTCAGGGGGCTAGCGACACTGAAGCTTTCTTT.

This clonotype was counted only a few times. The rearrangement links TRBV6-5 to TRBJ1-3, with D unresolved. Trimming left V 0 bases short and J 0 bases short, with 9 bases between. This CDR3 is built from 16 residues. Germline CDR1 is MNHEY and CDR2 is SVGAGI. The DNA for the CDR3 is TGTGCCAGCAGTTACTCCCTAAGACGCTCTGGAAACACCATATATTTT. This encodes CASSYSLRRSGNTIYF.